The source of this TCR beta chain is a study of regulatory T cells in long-lasting Graves disease. Study background: Newly diagnosed Graves' patients took antithyroid drugs under 3 months.

HTBI primers from iRepertoire and Arm-PCR of CDR3 regions yielded the TCR beta libraries. TCRdb reanalysed the multiplex PCR reads using MiXCR and keeps one entry per CDR3 protein. The top ten hold over 15% of the sample, which has approximately 400,000 distinct CDR3 sequences, 15% seen once. As for time point: newly diagnosed GD, antithyroid drugs for less than 3 months. PBMC-derived RNA was used for the TCR library. The ends were cut back, 7 bases at V and 2 bases at J, with 15 bases in the middle. The CDR3 totals 14 residues. Germline CDR1 SGHAT, CDR2 FQNNGV. The sample also formed part of further work on T cells in Graves' hyperthyroidism and ophthalmopathy. From that study: Diagnoses were established using clinical symptoms, serum thyroxine and TRAb, thyroid ultrasound and orbital computed tomography. Most thyroid clonotypes expanded above 0.001 were also detected in blood.

This clonotype originated in a woman aged 30 to 39 with Graves disease. The chain is built from TRBV11-2 and TRBJ2-7; D may be TRBD1 (6 bases). The material sequenced was peripheral blood mononuclear cells (PBMCs), taken at new diagnosis, from a patient treated with antithyroid drugs. The CDR3: CASTTTGYPYEQYF. The CDR3 DNA reads TGTGCCAGCACCACTACAGGGTACCCCTACGAGCAGTACTTC.